This paragraph reports one T cell receptor beta chain. Germline V gene lookup returns CDR1 SEHNR and CDR2 FQNEAQ (reference sequence). The V segment lost 5 bases and the J segment 2 bases; nucleotides outside the gene matches: 9. This CDR3 spans 15 amino acids. Here immunoSEQ multiplex PCR was the method, and the copy in TCRdb shows in-frame clones only, minus some. Here the sample spans about 90,000 clones, about nine tenths being singletons. The sample comes from a study of PD-1 blockade in classical Hodgkin lymphoma. The time point is: cycle 4 day 1 (C4D1), after 6 weeks of nivolumab. Every patient was affected by relapse after autologous stem cell transplantation, while exposure to brentuximab vedotin was not uniform.

This specimen was peripheral blood mononuclear cells (PBMCs), taken before the fourth cycle of nivolumab. The rearrangement uses TRBV7-9 and TRBJ2-7, with TRBD1 matching 7 bases. This receptor was identified in a human donor with classical Hodgkin lymphoma. CDR3 nucleotides: TGTGCCAGCAGCCTACCCGGGACAGCGACCTACGAGCAGTACTTC. Residues: CASSLPGTATYEQYF.